Below are 5 T cell receptor beta chains sequenced from a single sample in a study of shared clonotypes between healthy human individuals. The repertoire was sequenced with immunoSEQ multiplex PCR; TCRdb's copy has only in-frame clones and lacks some. The data show roughly 2.6 million clones, with over 85% seen just once and over 0.12% held by the top ten. Material: naive CD4+ T cells sorted from blood. Subset described: CD45RA+ positively selected. The receptors derive from a man aged 18 to 30 in good health.

This clone has more than one count but fewer than ten. The chain joins TRBV30 to TRBJ1-1; possible D gene TRBD1, 6 bases. The CDR3 is 11 amino acids. Per the germline V gene, CDR1 is GTSNPN and CDR2 is SVGIG (reference sequence). V lost 8 bases to trimming and J lost 1 base, with 8 bases between them. The CDR3 nucleotides are TGTGCCGGACAGCCGAACACTGAAGCTTTCTTT. Residues: CAGQPNTEAFF.

A word on this clone: Other DNA sequences from this sample encode an identical CDR3 as well. The gene calls are TRBV5-6 and TRBJ2-7; a possible D gene is TRBD1 (6 bases). The CDR3 sequence is 14 residues long. V was cut by 0 bases and J by 2 bases, with 9 bases left in between. Germline V CDR1 and CDR2: SGHDT, YYEEEE. The CDR3 reads CASSLGQGPYEQYF. The CDR3, as DNA: TGTGCCAGCAGCTTGGGGCAGGGGCCCTACGAGCAGTACTTC.

This rearrangement joins TRBV7-2 to TRBJ1-1; D unresolved. The ends were cut back, 5 bases at V and 0 bases at J, with 10 bases in the middle. This CDR3 contains 14 residues. Per germline, CDR1 SGHTA and CDR2 FQGNSA. CDR3 sequence reads: CASSQNNLNTEAFF. Here the CDR3 DNA reads TGTGCCAGCAGCCAAAACAATCTGAACACTGAAGCTTTCTTT. Looking up the rest from reference TRBV7-2 and TRBJ1-1 gives the full variable domain: GAGVSQSPSNKVTEKGKDVELRCDPISGHTALYWYRQSLGQGLEFLIYFQGNSAPDKSGLPSDRFSAERTGGSVSTLTIQRTQQEDSAVYLCASSQNNLNTEAFFGQGTRLTVV.

The chain has TRBV30 and TRBJ1-2; D remains unclear. V lost 1 base and J lost 8, with 14 bases in between. This CDR3 is built from 13 residues. The germline gives CDR1 GTSNPN, CDR2 SVGIG (reference sequence). CDR3 residues: CAWSDDRGAGYTF. The CDR3 region has the DNA TGTGCCTGGAGTGATGATCGGGGAGCAGGCTACACCTTC.

The chain combines TRBV6-1 with TRBJ2-7; D unclear. V was trimmed by 5 bases and J by 1 base, leaving 6 bases between them. The V gene's germline CDR1 is MNHNS and CDR2 SASEGT. CDR3 length: 12 residues. For the CDR3, the DNA is TGTGCCAGCAGTCCGGTATCCTACGAGCAGTACTTC. The encoded protein is CASSPVSYEQYF.